Listed here are 14 T cell receptor beta chains from one sample, sequenced in a study of OX40 agonist ivuxolimab in advanced cancers. Measured with immunoSEQ multiplex PCR; TCRdb has only the in-frame clones, and not every one. The table has about 63,000 clones, over 75% seen once. The sequenced sample was CD4+ or CD8+ T cells sorted from blood, obtained in a trial of the OX40 agonist ivuxolimab. The receptors derive from an adult with an advanced solid tumor such as melanoma, head and neck, liver or kidney cancer.

The genes are TRBV19 and TRBJ2-1; 11 nucleotides agree with TRBD2. Per germline, CDR1 LNHDA and CDR2 SQIVND (reference sequence). This CDR3 spans 16 amino acids. V lost 4 bases and J lost 5; bases outside the gene matches: 7. For the CDR3, the DNA is TGTGCCAGTAGTACCCCGACTAGCGGGACCCACAATGAGCAGTTCTTC. It is translated as CASSTPTSGTHNEQFF.

The V gene is TRBV6-5, the J gene TRBJ2-7; TRBD1 aligns across 7 bases. CDR1 MNHEY and CDR2 SVGAGI come from the germline V gene. The CDR3 sequence is 16 residues long. V gave up 0 bases and J gave up 3 bases; unmatched junction bases: 8. The CDR3 region is CASSYSSGQELYEQYF. CDR3 DNA sequence: TGTGCCAGCAGTTACTCGTCCGGACAGGAACTCTACGAGCAGTACTTC.

This chain joins TRBV29-1 and TRBJ2-1; 9 bases fit TRBD1. CDR1 is SQVTM and CDR2 is ANQGSEA in the germline V gene. The ends lost 7 bases at V and 4 bases at J; junction bases unmatched: 5. The CDR3 length is 13 residues. CDR3 sequence (DNA): TGCAGCGGGGGACAGGGTACGTACAATGAGCAGTTCTTC. Translating it yields CSGGQGTYNEQFF.

The rearrangement joins TRBV5-1 to TRBJ1-1; D unresolved. The germline CDR1 and CDR2 sequences are SGHRS and YFSETQ. This CDR3 contains 14 residues. Trimming removed 4 bases from V and 1 base from J, with 11 bases in between. The CDR3 region is CASSGAAANTEAFF. The CDR3 DNA sequence: TGCGCCAGCAGCGGAGCGGCAGCGAACACTGAAGCTTTCTTT.

This chain's CDR3 is CASGRSGTGLLTQYF. In DNA, the CDR3 is TGTGCTAGTGGCCGATCAGGGACAGGCCTTTTGACCCAGTACTTC. This chain links TRBV12-5 with TRBJ2-5; TRBD1 aligns across 8 bases. The CDR3 is made up of 15 amino acids. Germline CDR1 is LGHNT and CDR2 is FRNRAP. V shed 6 bases and J 7 bases; nucleotides not matched to a gene: 13.

This sequence joins TRBV5-5 and TRBJ1-2; a possible D gene is TRBD1 (5 bases). Deletions cut 4 bases from V and 4 bases from J, with 14 bases between. CDR3 length equals 14 residues. The V gene's germline CDR1 is SGHKS and CDR2 YYEKEE (reference sequence). The CDR3 here is CASSPIGALYGYTF. In nucleotides, the CDR3 is TGTGCCAGCAGCCCCATAGGGGCCCTCTATGGCTACACCTTC.

This chain uses TRBV5-1 with TRBJ2-7; D gene unclear. The CDR3 totals 14 residues. CDR1 and CDR2 from the germline V gene are SGHRS and YFSETQ. Trimming took off 0 bases at V and 0 bases at J, with 7 bases between the two ends. CDR3 residues: CASSLVAISYEQYF. In DNA form, the CDR3 reads TGCGCCAGCAGCTTGGTGGCGATCTCCTACGAGCAGTACTTC.

This chain links TRBV27 with TRBJ1-5; 7 nucleotides align to TRBD1. The germline CDR1 and CDR2 sequences are MNHEY and SMNVEV (reference sequence). The CDR3 loop spans 14 amino acids. The ends lost 6 bases at V and 7 bases at J; junction bases unmatched: 9. The chain's CDR3 is CASRPLRGEQPQHF. In DNA form, the CDR3 reads TGTGCCAGCAGGCCCCTCAGGGGGGAACAGCCCCAGCATTTT.

The chain is built from TRBV28 and TRBJ2-1, with 11 nucleotides matching TRBD2. V was clipped by 5 bases and J by 6 bases; unmatched bases: 6. Per germline, CDR1 MDHEN and CDR2 SYDVKM. This CDR3 spans 15 amino acids. The CDR3 here is CASSISGGAGNEQFF. The CDR3 nucleotides are TGTGCCAGCAGTATTAGCGGGGGGGCAGGCAATGAGCAGTTCTTC.

The chain carries TRBV7-2 and TRBJ2-1, with 13 bases identical to TRBD2. V was pared by 4 bases and J by 9 bases, with 6 bases of the junction left unmatched. The CDR3 extends over 15 amino acids. Germline V gene lookup returns CDR1 SGHTA and CDR2 FQGNSA. The CDR3 DNA reads as TGTGCCAGCAGCTCGAGGACTAGCGGGAGAATTGAGCAGTTCTTC. It encodes CASSSRTSGRIEQFF.

This clone was found a few times. This sequence joins TRBV28 and TRBJ2-7; 8 bases are a match to TRBD2. This CDR3 comprises 12 residues. V shed 6 bases, J shed 6 bases, and the junction held 4 bases outside the gene matches. CDR1 and CDR2 from the germline V gene are MDHEN and SYDVKM. The CDR3 bases are TGTGCCAGCAGCAACCTAGCGGGCGAGCAGTACTTC. It translates to CASSNLAGEQYF.

In its sample, this clone was seen once. The CDR3 sequence: CSVEVPAASEKLFF. In DNA, the CDR3 is TGCAGCGTTGAAGTACCGGCGGCTAGTGAAAAACTGTTTTTT. The gene calls are TRBV29-1 and TRBJ1-4; D call uncertain. The CDR3 totals 14 residues. Germline V gives CDR1 SQVTM, CDR2 ANQGSEA. V lost 1 base and J lost 7, with 13 bases in between.

The rearrangement links TRBV2 to TRBJ1-1; maybe TRBD1 (5 bases). Trimming stripped 5 bases from V and 4 bases from J, with 11 bases between. This CDR3 is built from 13 residues. Germline CDR1 is SNHLY and CDR2 is FYNNEI. CDR3 DNA: TGTGCCAGCAGTCTACGGGGGGGCACTGAAGCTTTCTTT. Amino acid sequence: CASSLRGGTEAFF.

The chain links TRBV11-2 to TRBJ2-7; D is possibly TRBD1 or TRBD2 (5 bases each). V shed 1 base and J shed 0 bases, with 10 bases lying between them. CDR3 length equals 15 residues. Germline V gene lookup returns CDR1 SGHAT and CDR2 FQNNGV. CDR3 in DNA: TGTGCCAGCAGCTTAGGATGGGGGAACTCCTACGAGCAGTACTTC. As protein: CASSLGWGNSYEQYF.